What follows are 32 T cell receptor beta chains derived from one specimen sequenced in a study of shared clonotypes between healthy human individuals. Assay: immunoSEQ multiplex PCR; the TCRdb copy retains only in-frame clones and omits some. In the table there are over 400,000 clones, about 84% of which are singletons. Sequencing input: PBMCs. Receptors were obtained from a woman between 40 and 50 years old in good health. Some clones in this sample may be carry-over from other donors' samples.

This clone appeared once. CDR3 nucleotide sequence: TGTGCCAGCAGTTTAGGTTCCCAGGGCTACACCTTC. It encodes CASSLGSQGYTF. The V and J genes are TRBV28 and TRBJ1-2; D gene ambiguous. The CDR3 contains 12 residues. V shed 2 bases and J shed 8 bases, with 9 bases lying between them. Germline V gene data show CDR1 as MDHEN and CDR2 as SYDVKM.

A word on this clone: The sample has other DNA sequences that encode this CDR3 too. The rearrangement joins TRBV5-1 to TRBJ2-1; no clear D gene. The CDR3 covers 11 residues. V was trimmed by 0 bases and J by 7 bases, leaving 2 bases between them. Germline V lookup: CDR1 SGHRS, CDR2 YFSETQ. In DNA form, the CDR3 reads TGCGCCAGCAGCTTGGGAAATGAGCAGTTCTTC. This codes for CASSLGNEQFF.

This clone was counted a single time. This rearrangement joins TRBV2 to TRBJ2-7; D gene uncertain. Germline CDR1 is SNHLY and CDR2 is FYNNEI. V lost 4 bases and J 3 bases, leaving 7 bases between the germline ends. The CDR3 sequence is 12 residues long. The CDR3 spells CASSVIGYEQYF. The DNA for the CDR3 is TGTGCCAGCAGTGTCATCGGCTACGAGCAGTACTTC.

Note on this clone: Only one base separates this from a far larger clonotype, so it likely reflects a read error. The rearrangement joins TRBV5-4 to TRBJ2-5; TRBD2 matches at 7 bases. This CDR3 spans 15 amino acids. Germline CDR1 SGHNT, CDR2 YYREEE (reference sequence). In DNA form, the CDR3 reads TGTGCCGGCAGCTTGGGGTGGCGGGATGCGGGGGCCCAGTACTTC. Translation: CAGSLGWRDAGAQYF.

J is TRBJ2-7 and V is TRBV19; TRBD2 matches 9 bases. The CDR3 is 15 amino acids. Germline CDR1 reads LNHDA; CDR2 reads SQIVND (reference sequence). Trimming at V came to 5 bases and at J to 2 bases, leaving 7 bases not matched to a gene. CDR3 in amino acids: CASSPSGASPYEQYF. CDR3 in DNA: TGTGCCAGTAGTCCTAGCGGGGCCTCGCCCTACGAGCAGTACTTC.

The chain recombines TRBV7-2 with TRBJ2-4; D gene ambiguous. V was pared by 5 bases and J by 3 bases, with 14 bases between. The CDR3 is 15 amino acids. Looked up from germline, CDR1 is SGHTA and CDR2 is FQGNSA. CDR3 in amino acids: CASSLPLGVKNIQYF. CDR3 DNA sequence: TGTGCCAGCAGCCTCCCTTTGGGCGTCAAAAACATTCAGTACTTC.

This chain connects TRBV19 to TRBJ2-3; 9 bases are a match to TRBD2. The junction had 4 bases not matched to a gene; V was cut back by 3 bases and J by 6 bases. The CDR3 covers 14 residues. CDR1 is LNHDA, CDR2 SQIVND, per germline (reference sequence). The chain's CDR3 is CASSISGSRDTQYF. The CDR3 coding sequence is TGTGCCAGTAGTATTAGCGGGAGCAGGGATACGCAGTATTTT.

This chain uses TRBV7-9 with TRBJ2-1, with D perhaps TRBD1 or TRBD2 (5 bases each). The CDR3 runs to 15 residues. V was cut by 6 bases and J by 5 bases, with 17 bases left in between. Looked up from germline, CDR1 is SEHNR and CDR2 is FQNEAQ (reference sequence). In DNA, the CDR3 is TGTGCCAGCAGACATCGCCGGGGCGGAAACAATGAGCAGTTCTTC. Its protein is CASRHRRGGNNEQFF. Drawing the rest from reference TRBV7-9 and TRBJ2-1, the complete variable domain is DTGVSQNPRHKITKRGQNVTFRCDPISEHNRLYWYRQTLGQGPEFLTYFQNEAQLEKSRLLSDRFSAERPKGSFSTLEIQRTEQGDSAMYLCASRHRRGGNNEQFFGPGTRLTVL.

V usage is TRBV27 and J usage is TRBJ2-1, with TRBD1 matching over 7 bases. The CDR3 runs 14 residues. The junction had 1 base not matched to a gene; V was cut back by 3 bases and J by 2 bases. Germline V gives CDR1 MNHEY, CDR2 SMNVEV (reference sequence). The CDR3 sequence: CASSFQGAYNEQFF. The DNA of the CDR3 is TGTGCCAGCAGTTTCCAGGGGGCCTACAATGAGCAGTTCTTC.

Here the CDR3 DNA reads TGTGCCAGTAGTTCAAGGCCCGGGAGTACTAATGAAAAACTGTTTTTT. Encoded protein: CASSSRPGSTNEKLFF. The V gene is TRBV19, the J gene TRBJ1-4; D is unclear. The V gene lost 5 bases and the J gene lost 2 bases, with 15 bases spanning the gap. Germline assignment: CDR1 LNHDA and CDR2 SQIVND (reference sequence). The CDR3 covers 16 residues.

This clone was observed a handful of times. This sequence joins TRBV5-1 and TRBJ1-2; 9 nucleotides line up with TRBD1. Germline CDR1 reads SGHRS; CDR2 reads YFSETQ. The CDR3 is made up of 13 amino acids. V trimming: 4 bases; J trimming: 6 bases; junction bases outside the gene matches: 4. CDR3 DNA: TGCGCCAGCAGCCCCCGGGACAGGGATGGCTACACCTTC. Protein: CASSPRDRDGYTF.

This clone was counted between two and nine times. The chain employs TRBV30 and TRBJ1-5, with TRBD1 identical over 9 bases. V shed 2 bases and J 1 base; nucleotides not matched to a gene: 12. CDR3 size: 18 residues. Germline V lookup: CDR1 GTSNPN, CDR2 SVGIG (reference sequence). The CDR3 DNA reads TGTGCCTGGAGTATCGCCAACAGGGGGCGTGGGAGCAATCAGCCCCAGCATTTT. Residues: CAWSIANRGRGSNQPQHF.

This clone was detected ten times or more. Other DNA sequences in the same sample also yield this CDR3. The rearrangement joins TRBV2 to TRBJ2-1, with 10 nucleotides matching TRBD2. The CDR3 contains 17 residues. Germline V gives CDR1 SNHLY, CDR2 FYNNEI. V shed 0 bases and J 7 bases; nucleotides not matched to a gene: 9. The CDR3 loop is CASSEASFGSGRNEQFF. The CDR3 DNA follows: TGTGCCAGCAGTGAAGCGAGTTTTGGTAGCGGGAGGAATGAGCAGTTCTTC.

The V gene is TRBV9, the J gene TRBJ1-2, with TRBD1 as a possible D gene (5 bases). CDR3 length: 13 residues. V was pared by 3 bases and J by 4 bases, with 10 bases between. Germline V CDR1 and CDR2: SGDLS, YYNGEE. CDR3 residues: CASSARAGYGYTF. Written as DNA, the CDR3 is TGTGCCAGCAGCGCCAGGGCTGGCTATGGCTACACCTTC.

Remarks on this clone: A far larger clone lies a single base away; this is likely a read error. At the DNA level, this CDR3 is encoded by other sequences in the same sample as well. The rearrangement joins TRBV14 to TRBJ2-7, with a possible D match to TRBD1 (6 bases). The CDR3 consists of 15 residues. Trimming cost V 3 bases and J 1 base, with 13 bases left between them. CDR1 and CDR2 from the germline V gene are SGHDN and FVKESK. For the CDR3, the DNA is TGTGCCAGCAGCCACGGTACAGGGTGGTCCTACGAGCAGTACTTC. It is translated as CASSHGTGWSYEQYF.

As to this clone: One base separates it from a far larger clone, so it is likely a read error. The chain combines TRBV18 with TRBJ2-7; a weak D match, TRBD1 (6 bases). Germline lookup yields CDR1 KGHSH and CDR2 LQKENI. The CDR3 sequence is 15 residues long. Trimming removed 1 base at V and 3 bases at J, with 13 bases between. The CDR3 DNA follows: TGTGCCAGCTCACCACTACCACAGGGAGACTACGAGCAGTACTTC. Its translation is CASSPLPQGDYEQYF.

The chain recombines TRBV7-2 with TRBJ2-1; 11 bases match TRBD2. The V segment lost 5 bases and the J segment 9 bases; nucleotides outside the gene matches: 9. This CDR3 is built from 15 residues. From germline, CDR1 is SGHTA and CDR2 FQGNSA. This CDR3 reads CASSNVAGGFGEQFF. CDR3 DNA: TGTGCCAGCAGCAACGTAGCGGGAGGGTTTGGTGAGCAGTTCTTC.

This clone was recorded only once. The rearrangement links TRBV7-9 to TRBJ1-2; 9 bases line up with TRBD1. The germline V gene encodes CDR1 SEHNR and CDR2 FQNEAQ (reference sequence). The CDR3 runs 15 residues. V was clipped by 3 bases and J by 4 bases; unmatched bases: 6. The CDR3, as DNA: TGTGCCAGCAGCTTTTGGGACAGGGCAGCCTATGGCTACACCTTC. Protein: CASSFWDRAAYGYTF.

The chain combines TRBV7-2 with TRBJ1-5; no definite D call. The CDR3 is 15 residues long. The ends were cut back, 1 base at V and 0 bases at J, with 7 bases in the middle. In germline, CDR1 is SGHTA, CDR2 FQGNSA. The chain's CDR3 is CASSLGPSSNQPQHF. CDR3 nucleotides: TGTGCCAGCAGCTTAGGCCCGAGTAGCAATCAGCCCCAGCATTTT.

The gene calls are TRBV28 and TRBJ1-1, with D possibly being TRBD1 (6 bases). V was trimmed by 2 bases and J by 7 bases, leaving 8 bases between them. CDR1 and CDR2 (germline): MDHEN, SYDVKM. This CDR3 contains 12 residues. The CDR3 DNA sequence: TGTGCCAGCAGTTTACGGACAGATGAAGCTTTCTTT. Protein sequence: CASSLRTDEAFF. Full variable domain (remainder filled in from reference TRBV28 and TRBJ1-1): DVKVTQSSRYLVKRTGEKVFLECVQDMDHENMFWYRQDPGLGLRLIYFSYDVKMKEKGDIPEGYSVSREKKERFSLILESASTNQTSMYLCASSLRTDEAFFGQGTRLTVV.

This chain links TRBV11-3 with TRBJ2-2; no reliable D call. V lost 3 bases, J lost 3 bases, and 17 bases lay in between. The V gene's germline CDR1 is SGHNT and CDR2 YENEEA. The CDR3 contains 17 residues. The chain's CDR3 is CASSFTNWTSYTGELFF. In nucleotides, the CDR3 is TGTGCCAGCAGCTTTACGAACTGGACCAGCTACACCGGGGAGCTGTTTTTT.

The chain couples TRBV7-2 to TRBJ2-2; D gene uncertain. Germline V lookup: CDR1 SGHTA, CDR2 FQGNSA. V lost 1 base, J lost 4 bases, and 4 bases lay in between. The CDR3 is 13 residues long. The CDR3 is CASSLEFTGELFF. DNA for the CDR3: TGTGCCAGCAGCTTAGAATTCACCGGGGAGCTGTTTTTT.

This sequence joins TRBV7-3 and TRBJ1-2; D uncertain. Germline values: CDR1 SGHTA, CDR2 FQGTGA. The length of the CDR3 is 13 residues. V lost 0 bases to trimming and J lost 7 bases, with 9 bases between them. The CDR3 DNA reads as TGTGCCAGCAGCTTAACTGGCCAGGTTGGCTACACCTTC. Protein: CASSLTGQVGYTF.

Details on this clone: A single base is all that separates this from a far larger clone, so a read error is likely. This rearrangement joins TRBV5-4 to TRBJ2-3, with D perhaps matching TRBD1 or TRBD2 (5 bases each). Trimming cost V 3 bases and J 3 bases, with 14 bases left between them. This CDR3 spans 15 amino acids. Germline V gene lookup returns CDR1 SGHNT and CDR2 YYREEE (reference sequence). For the CDR3, the DNA is TGTGCCAGCAGCTCTCCTTGGGGGAAGACAGATACGCAGTATTTT. This translates into CASSSPWGKTDTQYF.

Regarding this clone: With a far larger clone one base away, a read error is the likely cause. Distinct nucleotide sequences in the sample also encode this CDR3. This sequence joins TRBV5-1 and TRBJ2-5; 8 positions agree with TRBD1. Germline V CDR1 and CDR2: SGHRS, YFSETQ. This CDR3 has 13 amino acids. CDR3 sequence: CASSTGGRETQYF. The CDR3, as DNA: TGCGCAAGCTCTACAGGGGGTCGGGAGACCCAGTACTTC.

A word on this clone: This likely stems from a read error, as it lies one base from a far larger clone. The same CDR3 is also encoded by other DNA sequences in this sample. The chain carries TRBV18 and TRBJ2-5, with a possible D match to TRBD2 (5 bases). Germline V CDR1 and CDR2: KGHSH, LQKENI. The CDR3 covers 13 residues. Trimming shortened V by 2 bases and J by 5 bases, and 9 bases separated the two germline ends. CDR3 nucleotides: TGTGCCAGCTCACCAGTAAGAGGGGAGACCCAGTACTTC. This gives the protein CASSPVRGETQYF.

This clone was counted only a few times. The V call is TRBV6-6, the J call TRBJ1-6; TRBD1 agrees at 9 bases. This CDR3 spans 14 amino acids. Germline assignment: CDR1 MNHNY and CDR2 SVGAGI (reference sequence). With V trimmed by 6 bases and J by 7 bases, 4 bases remained unmatched. The CDR3 reads CASSRTGENSPLHF. In DNA, the CDR3 is TGTGCCAGCAGCAGGACAGGGGAAAATTCACCCCTCCACTTT.

This clone has more than one count but fewer than ten. J is TRBJ2-7 and V is TRBV6-1; tentative D call: TRBD2 (5 bases). Germline V gene sequence: CDR1 MNHNS, CDR2 SASEGT. This CDR3 has 11 amino acids. The ends were cut back, 9 bases at V and 4 bases at J, with 10 bases in the middle. DNA of the CDR3: TGTGCCAGTGGAAGGGAGTACGAGCAGTACTTC. The encoded protein is CASGREYEQYF.

The chain is built from TRBV15 and TRBJ1-5; 7 bases are shared with TRBD1. The length of the CDR3 is 14 residues. Germline V gene data show CDR1 as LNHNV and CDR2 as YYDKDF (reference sequence). V lost 7 bases to trimming and J lost 1 base; unmatched junction nucleotides: 4. The CDR3 here is CATTRDRSNQPQHF. The CDR3 DNA reads as TGTGCCACCACCAGGGACAGAAGCAATCAGCCCCAGCATTTT.

As concerns this clone: Other DNA sequences in the same sample also yield this CDR3. The chain joins TRBV6-1 to TRBJ1-2, with D maybe TRBD1 (6 bases). The ends were cut back, 4 bases at V and 4 bases at J, with 7 bases in the middle. Looked up from germline, CDR1 is MNHNS and CDR2 is SASEGT. This CDR3 comprises 12 residues. CDR3 DNA: TGTGCCAGCAGTGCGGACAGCTATGGCTACACCTTC. This sequence encodes CASSADSYGYTF.

This rearrangement joins TRBV7-8 to TRBJ1-1; 7 bases are shared with TRBD1. The germline V gene encodes CDR1 SGHVS and CDR2 FQNEAQ. This CDR3 has 15 residues. The V and J ends lost 5 bases and 1 base, in that order; junction bases with no gene match: 7. The CDR3 reads CASSPSGTENTEAFF. CDR3 in DNA: TGTGCCAGCAGCCCCTCGGGGACAGAGAACACTGAAGCTTTCTTT.

Here the CDR3 DNA reads TGTGCCAGTAGTATGGCAGGGAGTAACTATGGCTACACCTTC. Amino acid sequence: CASSMAGSNYGYTF. This chain joins TRBV19 and TRBJ1-2; maybe TRBD1 (5 bases). Germline CDR1 LNHDA, CDR2 SQIVND (reference sequence). V shed 3 bases and J shed 1 base, with 9 bases lying between them. This CDR3 contains 14 residues.